Listed below are T cell receptor beta chains from one sample, sequenced in a study of blood T cells in healthy people across ages. From the 5' RACE reads, TCRdb called clonotypes with MiXCR, one entry per CDR3 protein. This table has about 780,000 distinct CDR3 sequences, roughly 24% appearing once. The same sample was also used in a study of T cells of mothers and their children.

Specimen: blood. The receptors were sampled from a boy aged 5-17 years in good health. Each CDR3 is given with its conserved first and last residue. Each record gives: D gene, clone size, J gene, V gene, CDR3 protein, CDR3 DNA. D genes are given only for firm matches. Clone size is given for some rows only: seen once, a few or many times, or a class if the clone is expanded.

>NA|NA|TRBJ2-3|TRBV9
CASSVSEDTQYF
TGTGCCAGCAGCGTAAGTGAAGATACGCAGTATTTT
>NA|NA|TRBJ2-1|TRBV28
CASSQGYVINEQFF
TGTGCCAGTAGTCAGGGCTACGTTATCAATGAGCAGTTCTTC
>NA|NA|TRBJ2-6|TRBV7-9
CASSLAGGLSGANVLTF
TGTGCCAGCAGCTTAGCGGGGGGGCTTTCTGGGGCCAACGTCCTGACTTTC
>NA|NA|TRBJ2-7|TRBV20-1
CSAYRSGVHEQYF
TGCAGTGCCTACCGGAGTGGTGTGCACGAGCAGTACTTC
>TRBD1|NA|TRBJ1-2|TRBV12-3/TRBV12-4
CASSPGGAGVFGYTF
TGTGCCAGCAGCCCAGGGGGCGCAGGGGTGTTTGGCTACACCTTC
>TRBD1|NA|TRBJ2-5|TRBV7-9
CASSGTGGARETQYF
TGTGCCAGCAGCGGGACAGGCGGGGCGAGGGAGACCCAGTACTTC
>NA|few|TRBJ1-3|TRBV9
CASSGMGHLSGNTIYF
TGTGCCAGCAGCGGGATGGGACACCTCTCTGGAAACACCATATATTTT
>TRBD2|NA|TRBJ2-3|TRBV12-3/TRBV12-4
CASSAPTSGDTDTQYF
TGTGCCAGCAGTGCCCCGACTAGCGGGGATACAGATACGCAGTATTTT
>NA|many|TRBJ1-5|TRBV4-1
CASGVKDPQHF
TGCGCCAGCGGGGTCAAAGATCCCCAGCATTTT
>NA|NA|TRBJ1-5|TRBV4-2
CASSQTPRERSYSNQPQHF
TGTGCCAGCAGCCAAACCCCCCGAGAGAGATCTTATAGCAATCAGCCCCAGCATTTT
>NA|few|TRBJ1-2|TRBV9
CASSVGWTGDYGYTF
TGTGCCAGCAGCGTAGGCTGGACTGGGGACTATGGCTACACCTTC
>NA|NA|TRBJ2-5|TRBV20-1
CSASAGGETQYF
TGCAGTGCTAGTGCGGGTGGGGAGACCCAGTACTTC
>TRBD2|few|TRBJ2-2|TRBV20-1
CSARVAGGFTGELFF
TGCAGTGCTAGAGTAGCGGGGGGGTTCACCGGGGAGCTGTTTTTT
>NA|NA|TRBJ2-7|TRBV7-8
CASAEYEQYF
TGTGCCAGCGCTGAGTACGAGCAGTACTTC
>NA|NA|TRBJ2-5|TRBV3-1
CASSRNTPQETQYF
TGTGCCAGCAGCCGCAACACACCCCAAGAGACCCAGTACTTC
>NA|NA|TRBJ2-7|TRBV29-1
CSAERIMGSQTYEQYF
TGCAGCGCCGAACGAATTATGGGCAGCCAAACCTACGAGCAGTACTTC
>NA|NA|TRBJ1-1|TRBV27
CASSEANGNTAAFF
TGTGCCAGCAGTGAGGCTAACGGGAACACTGCAGCTTTCTTT
>TRBD1|NA|TRBJ1-5|TRBV30
CAWSGTGANQPQHF
TGTGCCTGGAGTGGGACAGGGGCAAATCAGCCCCAGCATTTT
>TRBD1|NA|TRBJ1-3|TRBV28
CASLIRDRAAGNTIYF
TGTGCCAGCTTGATAAGGGACAGGGCGGCTGGAAACACCATATATTTT
>NA|NA|TRBJ2-5|TRBV11-2
CASSVTAIQETQYF
TGTGCCAGCAGCGTTACAGCCATCCAAGAGACCCAGTACTTC
>TRBD2|NA|TRBJ2-2|TRBV9
CASSVGLAGQSSDTGELFF
TGTGCCAGCAGCGTAGGACTAGCGGGCCAATCCAGCGACACCGGGGAGCTGTTTTTT
>TRBD2|NA|TRBJ2-5|TRBV29-1
CSVEGAGYNEQYF
TGCAGCGTTGAAGGAGCGGGGTACAATGAGCAGTACTTC
>NA|few|TRBJ2-2|TRBV7-2
CASSLWWDNSNTGELFF
TGTGCCAGCAGCTTATGGTGGGATAACTCGAACACCGGGGAGCTGTTTTTT
>NA|NA|TRBJ2-5|TRBV5-1
CASSGITSRETQYF
TGCGCCAGCAGCGGGATAACTAGCCGCGAGACCCAGTACTTC